This T cell receptor beta chain was identified during a study of blood T cell repertoires in COVID-19. Study information: Samples came from the United States, Italy and Spain, spanning acute and convalescent COVID-19.

The table came from immunoSEQ multiplex PCR; TCRdb's copy has only in-frame clones and leaves some out. This sample yields roughly 170,000 clones, of which less than 85% are seen a single time; more than 5.5% belongs to the top ten. CDR1 and CDR2 from the germline V gene are LNHDA and SQIVND (reference sequence). There are 14 residues in the CDR3. With V trimmed by 6 bases and J by 4 bases, 5 bases remained unmatched. Sequences were obtained from peripheral blood. The chain recombines TRBV19 with TRBJ1-2, with 10 bases that match TRBD1. The clonotype comes from a human donor in a cohort sampled during active COVID-19. The CDR3 region has the DNA TGTGCCAGTAGGGACAGGGGGGTTGTCTATGGCTACACCTTC. This codes for CASRDRGVVYGYTF. Filled out from reference TRBV19 and TRBJ1-2, the complete variable domain reads DGGITQSPKYLFRKEGQNVTLSCEQNLNHDAMYWYRQDPGQGLRLIYYSQIVNDFQKGDIAEGYSVSREKKESFPLTVTSAQKNPTAFYLCASRDRGVVYGYTFGSGTRLTVV.